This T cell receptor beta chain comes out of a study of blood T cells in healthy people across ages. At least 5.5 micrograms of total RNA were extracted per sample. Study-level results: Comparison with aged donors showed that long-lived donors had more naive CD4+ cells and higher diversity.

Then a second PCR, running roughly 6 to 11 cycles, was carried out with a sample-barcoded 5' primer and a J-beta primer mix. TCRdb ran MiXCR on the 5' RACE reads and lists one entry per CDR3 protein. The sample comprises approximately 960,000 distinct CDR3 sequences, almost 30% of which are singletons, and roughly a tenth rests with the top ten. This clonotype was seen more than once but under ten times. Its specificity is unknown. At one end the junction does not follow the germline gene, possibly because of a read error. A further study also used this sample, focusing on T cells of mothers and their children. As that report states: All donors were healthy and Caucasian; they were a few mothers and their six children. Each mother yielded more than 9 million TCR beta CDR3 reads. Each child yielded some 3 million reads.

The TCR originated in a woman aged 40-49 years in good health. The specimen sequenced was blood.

This CDR3 is CACSPGLGLGVETQYF. In DNA, the CDR3 is TGTGCCTGCAGCCCTGGCCTGGGGCTAGGGGTAGAGACCCAGTACTTC. V gene TRBV7-3 combines with J gene TRBJ2-5; weak D call: TRBD1 (5 bases). The length of the CDR3 is 16 residues. The germline gives CDR1 SGHTA, CDR2 FQGTGA.